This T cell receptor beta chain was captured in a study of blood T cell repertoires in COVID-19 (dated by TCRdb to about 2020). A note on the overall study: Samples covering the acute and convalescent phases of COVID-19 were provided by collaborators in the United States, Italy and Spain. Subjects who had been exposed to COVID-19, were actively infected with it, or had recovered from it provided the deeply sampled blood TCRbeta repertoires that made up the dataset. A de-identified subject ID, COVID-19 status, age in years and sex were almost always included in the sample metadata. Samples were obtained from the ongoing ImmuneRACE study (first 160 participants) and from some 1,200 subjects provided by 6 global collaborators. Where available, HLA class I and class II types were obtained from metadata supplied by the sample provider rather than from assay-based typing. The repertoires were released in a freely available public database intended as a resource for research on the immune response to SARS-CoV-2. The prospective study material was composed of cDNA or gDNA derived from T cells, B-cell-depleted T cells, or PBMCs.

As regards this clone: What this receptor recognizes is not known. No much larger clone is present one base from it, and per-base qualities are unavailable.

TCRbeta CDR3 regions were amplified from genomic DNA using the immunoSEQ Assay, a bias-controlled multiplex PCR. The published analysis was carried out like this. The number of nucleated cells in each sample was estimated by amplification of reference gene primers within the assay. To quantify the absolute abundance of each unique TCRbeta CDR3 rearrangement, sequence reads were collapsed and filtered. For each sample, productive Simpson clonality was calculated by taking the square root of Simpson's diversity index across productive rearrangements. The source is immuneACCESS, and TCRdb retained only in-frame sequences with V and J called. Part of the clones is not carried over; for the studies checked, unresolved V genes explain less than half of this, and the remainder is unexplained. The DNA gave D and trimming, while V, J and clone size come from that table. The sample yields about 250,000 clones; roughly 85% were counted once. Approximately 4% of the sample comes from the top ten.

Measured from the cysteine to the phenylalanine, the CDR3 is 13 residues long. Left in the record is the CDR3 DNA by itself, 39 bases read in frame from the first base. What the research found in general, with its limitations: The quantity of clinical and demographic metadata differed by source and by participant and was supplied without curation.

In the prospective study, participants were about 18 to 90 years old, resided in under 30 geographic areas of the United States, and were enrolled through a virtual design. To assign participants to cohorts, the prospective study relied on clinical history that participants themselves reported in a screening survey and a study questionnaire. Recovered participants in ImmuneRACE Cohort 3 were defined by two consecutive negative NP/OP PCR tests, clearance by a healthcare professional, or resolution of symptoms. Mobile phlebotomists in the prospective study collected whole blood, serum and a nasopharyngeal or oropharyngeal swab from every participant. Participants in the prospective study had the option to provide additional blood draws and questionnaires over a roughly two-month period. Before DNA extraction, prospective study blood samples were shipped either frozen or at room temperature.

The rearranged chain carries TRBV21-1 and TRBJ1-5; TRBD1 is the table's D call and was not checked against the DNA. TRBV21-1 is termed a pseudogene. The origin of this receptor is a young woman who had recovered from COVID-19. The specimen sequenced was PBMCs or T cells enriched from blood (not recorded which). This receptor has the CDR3 CARGRTGHQPQHF. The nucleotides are TGTGCCAGGGGCCGGACAGGGCATCAGCCCCAGCATTTT.